The T cell receptor beta chain described here comes from a study of tumor-infiltrating lymphocytes in primary liver carcinoma. Unsorted whole blood supplied the RNA, and germline DNA was extracted too. Starting from roughly 540 ng of total RNA, TCR beta cDNA was produced with a primer in the constant region. Libraries for TCR beta were built through three nested multiplex PCR rounds, which together made up a slightly modified ARM-PCR procedure. Rounds one and two of PCR, each of 10 cycles, were primed with TRBV1-TRBV30 forward primers and a C-beta reverse primer. TCRdb used MiXCR to reprocess the multiplex PCR reads, holding one entry per CDR3 protein. The table lists 150,000 to 200,000 distinct CDR3 sequences, 50% to 75% of them singletons, with 72% in the top ten. The CDR3 contains 14 residues. The V and J ends lost 0 bases and 9 bases respectively, with 12 bases between them. From germline, CDR1 is SGHVS and CDR2 FQNEAQ.

The source of this sequence is a man aged 40-55 years with primary liver carcinoma and hepatitis B virus infection. Sequencing was done on a sample of peripheral blood. This rearrangement joins TRBV7-8 to TRBJ2-1; tentatively, D is TRBD2 (6 bases). CDR3 loop: CASSLAAGVLEQFF. CDR3 coding DNA: TGTGCCAGCAGCTTAGCAGCGGGCGTCCTTGAGCAGTTCTTC.